A single sample gave rise to the 5 T cell receptor beta chains below, sequenced in a study of control samples from healthy donors and cancer patients. Assay: immunoSEQ multiplex PCR; the TCRdb copy retains only in-frame clones and omits some. In the table there are 100,000 or so clones, about four fifths of which are singletons. Specimen: blood. The origin of the receptors is a woman between 50 and 59 years old in good health.

V is TRBV2 and J is TRBJ1-2, with D maybe TRBD1 (5 bases). V lost 4 bases and J 0 bases, leaving 6 bases between the germline ends. This CDR3 comprises 13 residues. Germline CDR1 and CDR2: SNHLY and FYNNEI. The CDR3 sequence: CASSGGANYGYTF. Written as DNA, the CDR3 is TGTGCCAGCAGTGGGGGGGCTAACTATGGCTACACCTTC.

The chain is built from TRBV5-6 and TRBJ2-3, with D hard to call. Germline CDR1 is SGHDT and CDR2 is YYEEEE. This CDR3 region has 14 residues. Between the trimmed V and J ends, which lost 4 bases and 4 bases, there was a span of 13 bases. In nucleotides, the CDR3 is TGTGCCAGCAGCCCTATACCGACGTCAGATACGCAGTATTTT. Its translation is CASSPIPTSDTQYF.

This chain links TRBV19 with TRBJ2-3; tentative D call: TRBD2 (6 bases). Trimming removed 3 bases from V and 0 bases from J, with 13 bases in between. Germline assignment: CDR1 LNHDA and CDR2 SQIVND (reference sequence). This CDR3 has 16 residues. The CDR3 loop reads CASSIGGTPSTDTQYF. Here the CDR3 DNA reads TGTGCCAGTAGTATCGGCGGGACGCCGAGCACAGATACGCAGTATTTT.

The gene calls are TRBV4-3 and TRBJ1-6, with 8 bases matching TRBD1. Germline CDR1 and CDR2: LGHNA and YSLEER. This CDR3 region has 16 residues. The J segment lost 5 bases and the V segment lost 2 bases, leaving 5 bases of the junction unmatched. CDR3 sequence: CASSQRPGQDNSPLHF. CDR3 DNA sequence: TGCGCCAGCAGCCAACGACCGGGACAGGATAATTCACCCCTCCACTTT.

The chain employs TRBV24-1 and TRBJ1-2; weak D call: TRBD1 (6 bases). Germline CDR1 and CDR2: KGHDR and SFDVKD. V lost 7 bases, J lost 3 bases, and 14 bases lay in between. The CDR3 is made up of 14 amino acids. This chain's CDR3 is CATRGAGEDYGYTF. The CDR3 DNA reads TGTGCCACCAGGGGGGCGGGGGAAGACTATGGCTACACCTTC.